One sample yielded the 6 T cell receptor beta chains listed below, sequenced in a study of blood T cell repertoires in COVID-19. Repertoires were generated with immunoSEQ multiplex PCR, while TCRdb's copy carries only in-frame clones and drops some. The sample consists of hundreds of thousands of clones, 88% of them appearing once. The source material was PBMCs or T cells enriched from blood (not recorded which). Every receptor here comes from a young woman who had recovered from COVID-19.

This rearrangement joins TRBV7-9 to TRBJ1-4; 8 bases are a match to TRBD1. V shed 5 bases, J shed 6 bases, and the junction held 8 bases outside the gene matches. Germline V lookup: CDR1 SEHNR, CDR2 FQNEAQ (reference sequence). The CDR3 extends over 15 amino acids. The CDR3 DNA reads as TGTGCCAGCAGCCCCTGGACAGGGCTCCATGAAAAACTGTTTTTT. It translates to CASSPWTGLHEKLFF. Variable domain in full (rest from reference TRBV7-9 and TRBJ1-4): DTGVSQNPRHKITKRGQNVTFRCDPISEHNRLYWYRQTLGQGPEFLTYFQNEAQLEKSRLLSDRFSAERPKGSFSTLEIQRTEQGDSAMYLCASSPWTGLHEKLFFGSGTQLSVL.

Details on this clone: The same CDR3 arises from other DNA sequences in this sample as well. The J gene is TRBJ1-1, the V gene TRBV4-1; 9 positions agree with TRBD1. V gave up 3 bases and J gave up 1 base; unmatched junction bases: 0. CDR1 and CDR2 from the germline V gene are MGHRA and YSYEKL. The CDR3 runs 14 residues. The DNA of the CDR3 is TGCGCCAGCAGCCAGGGACAGGGGAACACTGAAGCTTTCTTT. The encoded protein is CASSQGQGNTEAFF.

The chain employs TRBV18 and TRBJ1-2; D gene uncertain. V was trimmed by 2 bases and J by 2 bases, leaving 12 bases between them. The CDR3 covers 15 residues. CDR1 and CDR2 (germline): KGHSH, LQKENI. CDR3 amino acids: CASSPDPGPNYGYTF. CDR3 DNA: TGTGCCAGCTCACCAGATCCGGGTCCCAACTATGGCTACACCTTC.

The genes are TRBV4-1 and TRBJ1-5; maybe TRBD1 (6 bases). Germline CDR1 is MGHRA and CDR2 is YSYEKL. Trimming pared 2 bases from V and 6 bases from J, leaving 14 bases between. The CDR3 length is 15 residues. The CDR3 bases are TGCGCCAGCAGCCAACCGGACAGAGCACGTCAGCCCCAGCATTTT. Amino acids: CASSQPDRARQPQHF.

This clone was detected once. The V gene is TRBV7-9, the J gene TRBJ1-2; D unresolved. This CDR3 is built from 14 residues. Germline loops: CDR1 SEHNR, CDR2 FQNEAQ (reference sequence). Trimming took 1 base from V and 2 from J, leaving 8 bases between them. The CDR3 DNA follows: TGTGCCAGCAGCTTAGGACTGCTAAACTATGGCTACACCTTC. Translating gives CASSLGLLNYGYTF.

The chain combines TRBV5-1 with TRBJ2-1; TRBD2 is a possible D gene (7 bases). The CDR3 is 14 amino acids. Trimming stripped 5 bases from V and 2 bases from J, with 11 bases between. Germline V CDR1 and CDR2: SGHRS, YFSETQ. CDR3 in amino acids: CASSPGGPYNEQFF. The DNA of the CDR3 is TGCGCCAGCAGTCCGGGGGGCCCCTACAATGAGCAGTTCTTC.